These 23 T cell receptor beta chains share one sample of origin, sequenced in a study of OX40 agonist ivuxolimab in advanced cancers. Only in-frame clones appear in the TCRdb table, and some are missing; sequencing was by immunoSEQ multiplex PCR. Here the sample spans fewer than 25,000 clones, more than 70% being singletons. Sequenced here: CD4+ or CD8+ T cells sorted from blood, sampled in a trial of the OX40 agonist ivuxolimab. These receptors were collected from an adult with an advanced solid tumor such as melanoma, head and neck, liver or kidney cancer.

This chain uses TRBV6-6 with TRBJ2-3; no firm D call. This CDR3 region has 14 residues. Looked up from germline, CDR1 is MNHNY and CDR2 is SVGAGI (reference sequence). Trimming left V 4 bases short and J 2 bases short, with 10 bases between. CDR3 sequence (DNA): TGTGCCAGCAGTTCTACAATTCCCACAGATACGCAGTATTTT. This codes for CASSSTIPTDTQYF.

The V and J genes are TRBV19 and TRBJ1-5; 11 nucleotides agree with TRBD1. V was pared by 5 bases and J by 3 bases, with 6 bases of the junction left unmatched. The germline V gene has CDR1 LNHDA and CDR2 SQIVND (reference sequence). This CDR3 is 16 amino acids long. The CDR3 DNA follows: TGTGCCAGTAGTCCAGGACAGGGGGCACCCAATCAGCCCCAGCATTTT. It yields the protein CASSPGQGAPNQPQHF.

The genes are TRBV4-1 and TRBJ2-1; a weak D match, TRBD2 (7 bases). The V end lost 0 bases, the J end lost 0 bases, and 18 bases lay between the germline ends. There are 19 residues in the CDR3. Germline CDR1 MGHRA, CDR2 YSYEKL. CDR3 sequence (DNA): TGCGCCAGCAGCCAAGATGGGGGGCCGGCGGGGGTCTCCTACAATGAGCAGTTCTTC. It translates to CASSQDGGPAGVSYNEQFF.

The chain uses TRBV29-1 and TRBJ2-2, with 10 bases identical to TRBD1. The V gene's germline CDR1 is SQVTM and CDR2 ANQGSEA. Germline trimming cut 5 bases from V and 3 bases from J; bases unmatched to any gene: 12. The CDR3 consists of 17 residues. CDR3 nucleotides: TGCAGCGTTTTCTGGGCTAGACAGGGGGCTTACACCGGGGAGCTGTTTTTT. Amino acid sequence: CSVFWARQGAYTGELFF.

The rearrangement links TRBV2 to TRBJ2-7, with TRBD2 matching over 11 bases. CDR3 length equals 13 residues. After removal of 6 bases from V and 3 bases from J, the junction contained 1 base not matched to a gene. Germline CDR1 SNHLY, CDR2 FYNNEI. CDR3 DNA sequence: TGTGCCAGCAGGACTAGCGGGATCTACGAGCAGTACTTC. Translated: CASRTSGIYEQYF.

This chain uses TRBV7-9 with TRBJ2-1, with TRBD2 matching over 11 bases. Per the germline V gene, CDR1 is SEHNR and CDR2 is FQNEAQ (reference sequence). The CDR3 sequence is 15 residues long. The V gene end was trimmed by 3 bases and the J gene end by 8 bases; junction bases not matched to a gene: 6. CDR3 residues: CASSFSGRAEDEQFF. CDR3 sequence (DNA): TGTGCCAGCAGCTTTAGCGGGAGGGCCGAGGATGAGCAGTTCTTC.

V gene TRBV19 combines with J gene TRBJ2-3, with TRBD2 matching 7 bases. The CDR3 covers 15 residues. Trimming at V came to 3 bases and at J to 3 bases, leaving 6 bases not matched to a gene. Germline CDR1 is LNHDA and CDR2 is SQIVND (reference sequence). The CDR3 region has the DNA TGTGCCAGTAGTATTGGGGGGGTCGGGACAGATACGCAGTATTTT. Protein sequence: CASSIGGVGTDTQYF.

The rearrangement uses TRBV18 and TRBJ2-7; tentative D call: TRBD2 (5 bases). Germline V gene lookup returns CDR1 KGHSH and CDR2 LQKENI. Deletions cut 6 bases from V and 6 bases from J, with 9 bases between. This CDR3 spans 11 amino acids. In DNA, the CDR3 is TGTGCCAGCTCCCCTGGACTCGAGCAGTACTTC. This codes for CASSPGLEQYF. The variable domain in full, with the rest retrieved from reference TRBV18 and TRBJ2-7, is NAGVMQNPRHLVRRRGQEARLRCSPMKGHSHVYWYRQLPEEGLKFMVYLQKENIIDESGMPKERFSAEFPKEGPSILRIQQVVRGDSAAYFCASSPGLEQYFGPGTRLTVT.

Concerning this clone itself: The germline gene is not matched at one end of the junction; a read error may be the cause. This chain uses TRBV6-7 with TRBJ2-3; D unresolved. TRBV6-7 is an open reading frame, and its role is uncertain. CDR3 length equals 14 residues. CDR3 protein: CASSDSMSTDTQYF. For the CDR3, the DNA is TGTGCCAGCAGTGACTCTATGAGCACAGATACGCAGTATTTT.

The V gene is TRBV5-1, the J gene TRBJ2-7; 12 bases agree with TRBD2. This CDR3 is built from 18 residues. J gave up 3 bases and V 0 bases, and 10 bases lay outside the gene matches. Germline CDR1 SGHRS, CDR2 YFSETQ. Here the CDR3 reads CASSLAPHRLAGDYEQYF. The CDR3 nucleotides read TGCGCCAGCAGCTTGGCCCCTCATCGACTAGCGGGGGACTACGAGCAGTACTTC.

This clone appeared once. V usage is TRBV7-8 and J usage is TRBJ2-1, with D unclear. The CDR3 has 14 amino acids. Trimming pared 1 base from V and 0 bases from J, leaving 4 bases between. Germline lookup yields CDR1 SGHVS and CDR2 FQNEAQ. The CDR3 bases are TGTGCCAGCAGCTTAGAAGTCTCCTACAATGAGCAGTTCTTC. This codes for CASSLEVSYNEQFF. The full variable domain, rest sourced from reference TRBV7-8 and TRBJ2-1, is GAGVSQSPRYKVAKRGQDVALRCDPISGHVSLFWYQQALGQGPEFLTYFQNEAQLDKSGLPSDRFFAERPEGSVSTLKIQRTQQEDSAVYLCASSLEVSYNEQFFGPGTRLTVL.

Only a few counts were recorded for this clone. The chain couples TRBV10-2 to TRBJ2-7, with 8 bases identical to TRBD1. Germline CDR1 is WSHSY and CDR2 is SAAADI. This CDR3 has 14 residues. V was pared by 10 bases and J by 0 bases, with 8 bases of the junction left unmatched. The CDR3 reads CATRGTGSSYEQYF. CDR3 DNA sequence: TGCGCCACCCGAGGGACAGGATCCTCCTACGAGCAGTACTTC.

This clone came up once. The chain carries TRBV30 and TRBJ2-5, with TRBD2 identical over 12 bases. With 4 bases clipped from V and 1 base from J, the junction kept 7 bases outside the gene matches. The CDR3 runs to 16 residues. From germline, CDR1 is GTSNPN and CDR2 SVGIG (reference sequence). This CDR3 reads CAWKLGLAGLQETQYF. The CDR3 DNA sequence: TGTGCCTGGAAACTTGGACTAGCGGGGCTCCAAGAGACCCAGTACTTC.

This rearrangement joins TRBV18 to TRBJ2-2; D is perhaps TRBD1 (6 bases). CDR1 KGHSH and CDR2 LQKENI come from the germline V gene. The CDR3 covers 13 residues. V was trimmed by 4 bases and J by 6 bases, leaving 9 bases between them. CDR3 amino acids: CASSRQEAGELFF. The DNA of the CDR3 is TGTGCCAGCTCACGACAGGAGGCCGGGGAGCTGTTTTTT. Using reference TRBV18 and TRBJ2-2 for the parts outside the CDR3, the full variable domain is NAGVMQNPRHLVRRRGQEARLRCSPMKGHSHVYWYRQLPEEGLKFMVYLQKENIIDESGMPKERFSAEFPKEGPSILRIQQVVRGDSAAYFCASSRQEAGELFFGEGSRLTVL.

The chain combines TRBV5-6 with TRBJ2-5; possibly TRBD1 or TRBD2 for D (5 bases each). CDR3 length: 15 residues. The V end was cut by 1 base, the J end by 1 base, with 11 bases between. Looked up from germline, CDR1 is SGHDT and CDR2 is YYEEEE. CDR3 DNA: TGTGCCAGCAGCTTGATAGGGGACGCCCAAGAGACCCAGTACTTC. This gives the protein CASSLIGDAQETQYF.

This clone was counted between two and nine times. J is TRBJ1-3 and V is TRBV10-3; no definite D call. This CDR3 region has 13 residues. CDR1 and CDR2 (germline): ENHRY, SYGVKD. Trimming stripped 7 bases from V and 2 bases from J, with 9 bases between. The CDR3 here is CAITREAGNTIYF. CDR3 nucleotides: TGTGCCATCACTCGGGAGGCTGGAAACACCATATATTTT.

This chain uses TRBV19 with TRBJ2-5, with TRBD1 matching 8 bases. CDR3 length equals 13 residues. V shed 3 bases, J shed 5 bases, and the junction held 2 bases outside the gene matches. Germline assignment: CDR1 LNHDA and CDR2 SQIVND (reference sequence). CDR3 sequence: CASSMTGVETQYF. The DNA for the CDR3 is TGTGCCAGTAGTATGACAGGGGTTGAGACCCAGTACTTC.

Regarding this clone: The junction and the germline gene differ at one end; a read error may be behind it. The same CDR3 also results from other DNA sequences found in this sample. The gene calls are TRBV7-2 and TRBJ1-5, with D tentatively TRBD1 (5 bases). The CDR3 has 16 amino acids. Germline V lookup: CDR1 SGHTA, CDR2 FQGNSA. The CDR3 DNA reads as TGTGCTAGCAGCCCTCCGGGGGGTAGAGCTTCTCAGCCCCAGCATTTT. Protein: CASSPPGGRASQPQHF.

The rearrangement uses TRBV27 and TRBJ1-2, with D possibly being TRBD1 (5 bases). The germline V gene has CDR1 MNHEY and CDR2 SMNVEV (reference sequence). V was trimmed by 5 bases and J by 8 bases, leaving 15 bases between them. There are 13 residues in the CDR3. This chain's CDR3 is CASSHRDGLGYTF. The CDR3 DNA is TGTGCCAGCAGTCACCGGGACGGCCTCGGCTACACCTTC.

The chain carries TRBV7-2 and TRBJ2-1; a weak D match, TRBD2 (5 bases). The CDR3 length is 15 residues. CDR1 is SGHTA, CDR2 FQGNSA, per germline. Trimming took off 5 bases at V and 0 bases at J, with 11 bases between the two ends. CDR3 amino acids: CASSQADRSYNEQFF. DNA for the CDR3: TGTGCCAGCAGCCAAGCGGATCGCTCCTACAATGAGCAGTTCTTC.

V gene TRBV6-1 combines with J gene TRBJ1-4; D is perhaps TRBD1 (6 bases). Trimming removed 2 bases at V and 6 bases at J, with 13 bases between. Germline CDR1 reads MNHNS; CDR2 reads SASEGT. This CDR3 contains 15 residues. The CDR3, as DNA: TGTGCCAGCAGTGAAACAGGGTGGTCAGATGAAAAACTGTTTTTT. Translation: CASSETGWSDEKLFF.

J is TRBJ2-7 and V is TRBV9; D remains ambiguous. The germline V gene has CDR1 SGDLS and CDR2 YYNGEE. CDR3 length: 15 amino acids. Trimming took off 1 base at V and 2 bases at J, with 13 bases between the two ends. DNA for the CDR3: TGTGCCAGCAGCGTATCACCTGGGTTGGCCTACGAGCAGTACTTC. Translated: CASSVSPGLAYEQYF.

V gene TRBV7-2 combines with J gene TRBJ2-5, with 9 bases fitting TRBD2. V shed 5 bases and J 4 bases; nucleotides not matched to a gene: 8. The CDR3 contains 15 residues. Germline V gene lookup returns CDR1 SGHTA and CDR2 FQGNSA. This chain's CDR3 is CASSLPAGGRETQYF. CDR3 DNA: TGTGCCAGCAGCCTCCCAGCGGGAGGTCGAGAGACCCAGTACTTC.